The 12 T cell receptor beta chains below come from one sample, sequenced in a study of T cells after yellow fever vaccination. Using its own MiXCR run on the 5' RACE reads, TCRdb lists one record per CDR3 protein. This table has 230,000 or so distinct CDR3 sequences, 5.5% to 8.5% appearing once. This material consisted of CD4+ T cells sorted from PBMCs, taken on the day of the yellow fever booster vaccination. The receptor set was obtained from a man aged 25 to 40 who received the YFV17D yellow fever vaccine.

A few counts support this clonotype. V gene TRBV12-3 or TRBV12-4 combines with J gene TRBJ2-7; no definite D call. V dropped 6 bases and J dropped 6 bases, with 15 bases sitting between them. The CDR3 extends over 13 amino acids. The DNA for the CDR3 is TGTGCCAGCAGCCTACTGGTTAGTAGCGAGCAGTACTTC. Translation: CASSLLVSSEQYF.

This clonotype appeared many times. The chain combines TRBV10-3 with TRBJ2-2; 8 bases line up with TRBD1. J lost 8 bases, V lost 6 bases, and 8 bases had no gene match. The CDR3 is 14 residues long. Germline V lookup: CDR1 ENHRY, CDR2 SYGVKD. CDR3 sequence (DNA): TGTGCCATCAGCCCCACAGGGGGAGAAGGGGAGCTGTTTTTT. It encodes CAISPTGGEGELFF.

CDR3 protein: CASSTRQGNGYTF. CDR3 nucleotides: TGTGCCAGCAGCACACGCCAGGGTAATGGCTACACCTTC. The chain uses TRBV27 and TRBJ1-2; possibly TRBD1 for D (5 bases). Germline V gives CDR1 MNHEY, CDR2 SMNVEV (reference sequence). CDR3 length: 13 residues. V lost 6 bases, J lost 6 bases, and 14 bases lay in between.

This clonotype was seen ten or more times. The chain uses TRBV20-1 and TRBJ2-5; D gene uncertain. V gave up 6 bases and J gave up 6 bases, with 17 bases separating them. In germline, CDR1 is DFQATT, CDR2 SNEGSKA (reference sequence). The CDR3 length is 13 residues. CDR3: CSATQPRVKTQYF. For the CDR3, the DNA is TGCAGTGCAACTCAACCAAGGGTAAAGACCCAGTACTTC.

The chain has TRBV5-1 and TRBJ1-4; the D gene is possibly TRBD1 (5 bases). This CDR3 region has 17 residues. In germline, CDR1 is SGHRS, CDR2 YFSETQ. The V end lost 3 bases, the J end lost 0 bases, and 15 bases lay between the germline ends. The CDR3 DNA reads as TGCGCCAGCAGCTCTGCGGGTCGGGGGACAACTAATGAAAAACTGTTTTTT. Translating it yields CASSSAGRGTTNEKLFF.

The sample holds many counts of this clonotype. V and J are TRBV18 and TRBJ1-2; perhaps TRBD1 as D (5 bases). The V gene lost 5 bases and the J gene lost 2 bases, with 18 bases spanning the gap. CDR3 length equals 16 residues. CDR1 is KGHSH, CDR2 LQKENI, per germline. This chain's CDR3 is CASSEGFLQDNYGYTF. As DNA, the CDR3 is TGTGCCAGCTCAGAGGGGTTTTTACAGGACAACTATGGCTACACCTTC.

In its sample, this clonotype was seen many times. This chain joins TRBV5-1 and TRBJ2-1; D is ambiguous. This CDR3 is built from 14 residues. Trimming removed 2 bases from V and 5 bases from J, with 11 bases in between. Germline CDR1 is SGHRS and CDR2 is YFSETQ. The CDR3 region is CASSLGQPHNEQFF. The CDR3 DNA reads as TGCGCCAGCAGCTTAGGCCAGCCCCACAATGAGCAGTTCTTC.

This clonotype was seen many times. The chain couples TRBV7-9 to TRBJ2-3; D gene uncertain. The V end was cut by 5 bases, the J end by 2 bases, with 14 bases between. Germline V gene sequence: CDR1 SEHNR, CDR2 FQNEAQ (reference sequence). This CDR3 is built from 15 residues. CDR3 sequence reads: CASSQTEHITDTQYF. DNA for the CDR3: TGTGCCAGCAGCCAAACGGAGCATATCACAGATACGCAGTATTTT. Full variable domain (missing parts from reference TRBV7-9 and TRBJ2-3): DTGVSQNPRHKITKRGQNVTFRCDPISEHNRLYWYRQTLGQGPEFLTYFQNEAQLEKSRLLSDRFSAERPKGSFSTLEIQRTEQGDSAMYLCASSQTEHITDTQYFGPGTRLTVL.

The sample holds many counts of this clonotype. The chain couples TRBV6-2 or TRBV6-3 to TRBJ2-1, with 9 nucleotides matching TRBD1. Trimming took 5 bases from V and 9 from J; bases not matched to a gene: 11. The CDR3 covers 15 residues. Germline V gene lookup returns CDR1 MNHEY and CDR2 SVGEGT. CDR3 amino acids: CASSNRDRVQSEQFF. The CDR3 coding sequence is TGTGCCAGCAGTAACCGGGACAGGGTACAGAGTGAGCAGTTCTTC.

This clonotype was seen more than once but under ten times. The V call is TRBV4-3, the J call TRBJ2-2; D is possibly TRBD1 (5 bases). Germline CDR1 reads LGHNA; CDR2 reads YSLEER. CDR3 length equals 18 residues. The V gene lost 0 bases and the J gene lost 1 base, with 15 bases spanning the gap. The CDR3 sequence: CASSQEVVRQGNTGELFF. In DNA, the CDR3 is TGCGCCAGCAGCCAAGAAGTAGTCAGGCAGGGGAACACCGGGGAGCTGTTTTTT.

This clonotype has just a few counts. The chain has TRBV11-3 and TRBJ2-5, with D tentatively TRBD1 (5 bases). There are 12 residues in the CDR3. CDR1 and CDR2 from the germline V gene are SGHNT and YENEEA. V lost 3 bases and J lost 7, with 9 bases in between. As DNA, the CDR3 is TGTGCCAGCAGCTTGGATAGGGGGACCCAGTACTTC. Amino acid sequence: CASSLDRGTQYF.

This clonotype has only a few counts. The chain has TRBV28 and TRBJ2-7; D is possibly TRBD2 (6 bases). Germline lookup yields CDR1 MDHEN and CDR2 SYDVKM. The CDR3 sequence is 14 residues long. Trimming removed 5 bases at V and 1 base at J, with 12 bases between. The CDR3 region is CASSLGSASYEQYF. CDR3 nucleotide sequence: TGTGCCAGCAGTCTCGGGAGCGCTTCCTACGAGCAGTACTTC.